The 16 T cell receptor beta chains listed next were all sequenced from one sample in a study of CD8+ T cells in alopecia areata. Reverse transcription of extracted RNA yielded cDNA, which provided the sequencing template. TCRdb's table, derived via immunoSEQ multiplex PCR, lists solely in-frame clones and lacks some. The sample has about 200,000 clones, more than 50% seen once. Sequenced material: CD8+ T cells sorted from blood. The origin of the receptors is a human donor in good health.

J is TRBJ1-1 and V is TRBV27; 8 nucleotides align to TRBD1. Germline V gives CDR1 MNHEY, CDR2 SMNVEV (reference sequence). The V and J ends lost 4 bases and 11 bases, in that order; junction bases with no gene match: 6. The CDR3 sequence is 12 residues long. CDR3: CASSSLDREAFF. The CDR3 DNA reads TGTGCCAGCAGTTCTCTGGACAGGGAGGCTTTCTTT.

The CDR3 spells CAWSTGTNTGELFF. As DNA, the CDR3 is TGTGCCTGGAGTACAGGGACGAACACCGGGGAGCTGTTTTTT. The V gene is TRBV30, the J gene TRBJ2-2; TRBD1 is a possible D gene (6 bases). Trimming removed 2 bases from V and 0 bases from J, with 7 bases in between. CDR3 length: 14 amino acids. Germline CDR1 and CDR2: GTSNPN and SVGIG (reference sequence).

The chain recombines TRBV30 with TRBJ1-2; D is unresolved. V lost 1 base, J lost 12 bases, and 12 bases lay in between. This CDR3 spans 11 amino acids. Germline lookup yields CDR1 GTSNPN and CDR2 SVGIG (reference sequence). The CDR3 DNA reads TGTGCCTGGAGTGAGGCACCCCGGCACACCTTC. Amino acids: CAWSEAPRHTF.

The chain recombines TRBV4-1 with TRBJ2-4, with a weak D call TRBD2 (5 bases). Germline CDR1 reads MGHRA; CDR2 reads YSYEKL. V gave up 1 base and J gave up 0 bases, with 13 bases separating them. The CDR3 has 17 residues. CDR3 coding DNA: TGCGCCAGCAGCCAAGGTGACGAGGGATTAGCCAAAAACATTCAGTACTTC. The encoded protein is CASSQGDEGLAKNIQYF.

This clone has just one count. The rearrangement links TRBV11-3 to TRBJ1-2, with a possible D match to TRBD1 (5 bases). This CDR3 contains 15 residues. Germline V gene sequence: CDR1 SGHNT, CDR2 YENEEA. Trimming left V 3 bases short and J 5 bases short, with 16 bases between. The DNA for the CDR3 is TGTGCCAGCAGCTTGGCCCTCGGGGCGAGGTATGGCTACACCTTC. This translates into CASSLALGARYGYTF.

This clone has just one count. The rearrangement links TRBV9 to TRBJ2-1, with D maybe TRBD2 (5 bases). The ends were cut back, 3 bases at V and 1 base at J, with 8 bases in the middle. This CDR3 contains 14 residues. In germline, CDR1 is SGDLS, CDR2 YYNGEE. The chain's CDR3 is CASSGGLSYNEQFF. The DNA of the CDR3 is TGTGCCAGCAGCGGCGGACTTTCCTACAATGAGCAGTTCTTC.

The CDR3 DNA sequence: TGCAGCGTTGCTAGCGGGGGGCCCCGGGAGACCCAGTACTTC. It yields the protein CSVASGGPRETQYF. V gene TRBV29-1 combines with J gene TRBJ2-5, with 11 bases matching TRBD2. With 4 bases clipped from V and 5 bases from J, the junction kept 6 bases outside the gene matches. CDR3 length equals 14 residues. CDR1 and CDR2 from the germline V gene are SQVTM and ANQGSEA.

The table lists this clone with a few counts. CDR3 DNA: TGCGCCAGCAGCCAATCCGACGTCCTCCACTTT. Protein: CASSQSDVLHF. The J gene is TRBJ1-6, the V gene TRBV4-1; D call uncertain. Trimming took 2 bases from V and 15 from J, leaving 8 bases between them. Germline V gene data show CDR1 as MGHRA and CDR2 as YSYEKL. The CDR3 runs 11 residues.

J is TRBJ2-6 and V is TRBV30; D is unclear. V lost 2 bases, J lost 12 bases, and 11 bases lay in between. The length of the CDR3 is 12 residues. The germline V gene encodes CDR1 GTSNPN and CDR2 SVGIG (reference sequence). The CDR3 nucleotides read TGTGCCTGGAGTCCCACCTTGGGCGTCCTGACTTTC. It is translated as CAWSPTLGVLTF.

The V and J genes are TRBV2 and TRBJ1-1; 7 nucleotides line up with TRBD1. With V trimmed by 3 bases and J by 7 bases, 2 bases remained unmatched. The CDR3 is made up of 12 amino acids. The germline V gene encodes CDR1 SNHLY and CDR2 FYNNEI. CDR3 amino acids: CASSEGTVEAFF. The CDR3 DNA sequence: TGTGCCAGCAGTGAGGGGACAGTTGAAGCTTTCTTT.

The chain joins TRBV5-1 to TRBJ1-5, with 9 nucleotides matching TRBD1. The V gene end was trimmed by 4 bases and the J gene end by 4 bases; junction bases not matched to a gene: 6. The germline gives CDR1 SGHRS, CDR2 YFSETQ. The CDR3 is 15 residues long. The CDR3 protein is CASSLTGGGNQPQHF. For the CDR3, the DNA is TGCGCCAGCAGCCTTACAGGGGGCGGGAATCAGCCCCAGCATTTT.

In its sample, this clone was seen once. The chain is built from TRBV27 and TRBJ2-1, with 8 bases lining up with TRBD2. The V and J ends lost 2 bases and 5 bases, in that order; junction bases with no gene match: 8. Looked up from germline, CDR1 is MNHEY and CDR2 is SMNVEV (reference sequence). The CDR3 has 16 residues. This CDR3 reads CASSLTGGAVNNEQFF. The CDR3, as DNA: TGTGCCAGCAGTTTAACCGGGGGGGCGGTTAACAATGAGCAGTTCTTC.

About this clone: Other nucleotide sequences in the sample specify the same CDR3. V is TRBV29-1 and J is TRBJ1-1; D is perhaps TRBD1 (5 bases). The CDR3 length is 11 residues. Germline V lookup: CDR1 SQVTM, CDR2 ANQGSEA. The V and J ends lost 7 bases and 5 bases respectively, with 11 bases between them. The CDR3: CSAEPGTEAFF. The CDR3 DNA is TGCAGCGCCGAGCCAGGGACTGAAGCTTTCTTT.

In its sample, this clone was seen a few times. The chain employs TRBV7-8 and TRBJ2-5; possibly TRBD1 or TRBD2 for D (5 bases each). Germline-derived CDR1 and CDR2 are SGHVS and FQNEAQ. The CDR3 length is 14 residues. Trimming took off 5 bases at V and 4 bases at J, with 14 bases between the two ends. The CDR3 DNA is TGTGCCAGCAGCCGGATCGGGGCAGTAGAGACCCAGTACTTC. This encodes CASSRIGAVETQYF. The full variable domain, completed using reference TRBV7-8 and TRBJ2-5, is GAGVSQSPRYKVAKRGQDVALRCDPISGHVSLFWYQQALGQGPEFLTYFQNEAQLDKSGLPSDRFFAERPEGSVSTLKIQRTQQEDSAVYLCASSRIGAVETQYFGPGTRLLVL.

The J gene is TRBJ1-1, the V gene TRBV7-8; no clear D. CDR3 length: 15 amino acids. The germline V gene has CDR1 SGHVS and CDR2 FQNEAQ. V lost 5 bases and J lost 2, with 15 bases in between. The CDR3 reads CASSADPGINTEAFF. DNA of the CDR3: TGTGCCAGCAGCGCAGATCCGGGGATCAACACTGAAGCTTTCTTT. Full variable domain (missing parts from reference TRBV7-8 and TRBJ1-1): GAGVSQSPRYKVAKRGQDVALRCDPISGHVSLFWYQQALGQGPEFLTYFQNEAQLDKSGLPSDRFFAERPEGSVSTLKIQRTQQEDSAVYLCASSADPGINTEAFFGQGTRLTVV.

The chain couples TRBV15 to TRBJ2-7; tentative D call: TRBD2 (6 bases). This CDR3 has 14 amino acids. V was clipped by 6 bases and J by 0 bases, with 12 bases between them. Germline V gene lookup returns CDR1 LNHNV and CDR2 YYDKDF (reference sequence). CDR3 sequence: CATSGAGSSYEQYF. CDR3 nucleotide sequence: TGTGCCACCAGTGGGGCCGGGAGCTCCTACGAGCAGTACTTC.